The source of this T cell receptor (beta chain) is a study of cytomegalovirus exposure and HLA in healthy donors. Trimming removed 7 bases from V and 1 base from J; junction bases left unmatched: 7. Germline lookup yields CDR1 MDHEN and CDR2 SYDVKM. The CDR3 extends over 15 amino acids. Details on this clone: Its matching antigen is unknown.

Study-wide results and caveats: In vitro, a few CMV-associated chains proved specific for CMV antigens.

PCR involved 60 Vbeta and 13 Jbeta primers. TCRdb's copy holds only in-frame clones and misses some; the assay was immunoSEQ multiplex PCR. The sample lists over 120,000 clones; around 84% were seen once. This TCR was sampled from a man in his fifties or sixties in good health and CMV-seronegative. What was sequenced was PBMCs. The rearrangement uses TRBV28 and TRBJ2-3; 8 bases fit TRBD2. For the CDR3, the DNA is TGTGCCAGCAACTTCGGGGGGGCCGGCACAGATACGCAGTATTTT. This encodes CASNFGGAGTDTQYF.